A single sample is the source of the 24 T cell receptor beta chains below, sequenced in a study of siplizumab effects on memory and regulatory T cells. Only in-frame clones appear in the TCRdb table, and some are missing; sequencing was by immunoSEQ multiplex PCR. The sample shows roughly 97,000 clones, approximately 93% of them seen only once. The sequenced material came from Tregs sorted from blood. These receptor sequences come from a human donor in good health.

The chain has TRBV4-1 and TRBJ2-4, with 8 bases identical to TRBD1. This CDR3 is built from 20 residues. J was trimmed by 1 base and V by 0 bases; bases with no gene match: 14. Germline V gene data show CDR1 as MGHRA and CDR2 as YSYEKL. This chain's CDR3 is CASSQDLTGVRSVAKNIQYF. CDR3 DNA sequence: TGCGCCAGCAGCCAAGATCTGACAGGGGTTCGGAGTGTGGCCAAAAACATTCAGTACTTC.

This sequence joins TRBV5-1 and TRBJ1-1; D is unclear. The CDR3 length is 14 residues. Trimming stripped 2 bases from V and 4 bases from J, with 12 bases between. Germline V gene lookup returns CDR1 SGHRS and CDR2 YFSETQ. The CDR3 loop is CASSFGVLGTEAFF. CDR3 in DNA: TGCGCCAGCAGCTTCGGAGTATTAGGCACTGAAGCTTTCTTT.

This clone has just one count. The chain uses TRBV7-9 and TRBJ1-1, with 11 nucleotides matching TRBD1. V dropped 6 bases and J dropped 3; count of bases not matched to a gene: 12. The CDR3 consists of 17 residues. Looked up from germline, CDR1 is SEHNR and CDR2 is FQNEAQ (reference sequence). The CDR3 bases are TGTGCCAGCAGGCAGGGTGGGGACAGGGGGACATACACTGAAGCTTTCTTT. Amino acid sequence: CASRQGGDRGTYTEAFF.

V gene TRBV19 combines with J gene TRBJ1-5; the D gene is possibly TRBD1 (5 bases). V dropped 9 bases and J dropped 0 bases, with 18 bases sitting between them. From germline, CDR1 is LNHDA and CDR2 SQIVND (reference sequence). The CDR3 length is 16 residues. CDR3 bases: TGTGCCAGCCGCTCGAGGGGCGGGGATAGCAATCAGCCCCAGCATTTT. Its protein product is CASRSRGGDSNQPQHF.

CDR3 DNA: TGTGCCAGCAGCTTTGCCGACGGCTCCTACGAGCAGTACTTC. Translation gives CASSFADGSYEQYF. This chain uses TRBV7-2 with TRBJ2-7; D unclear. The CDR3 runs to 14 residues. CDR1 SGHTA and CDR2 FQGNSA come from the germline V gene. Deletions cut 3 bases from V and 0 bases from J, with 9 bases between.

CDR3 DNA sequence: TGTGCCAGTGCGACAGGGTTTGAGCAGTTCTTC. Translating gives CASATGFEQFF. V gene TRBV19 combines with J gene TRBJ2-1, with 7 nucleotides matching TRBD1. Per the germline V gene, CDR1 is LNHDA and CDR2 is SQIVND (reference sequence). With 8 bases clipped from V and 9 bases from J, the junction kept 4 bases outside the gene matches. The CDR3 covers 11 residues.

The V gene is TRBV5-6, the J gene TRBJ2-7; a weak D match, TRBD2 (5 bases). The germline CDR1 and CDR2 sequences are SGHDT and YYEEEE. CDR3 length: 14 amino acids. V dropped 4 bases and J dropped 3 bases, with 14 bases sitting between them. CDR3 sequence reads: CASSGRGALYEQYF. CDR3 coding DNA: TGTGCCAGCAGCGGACGGGGTGCCCTCTACGAGCAGTACTTC.

This clone is a singleton in its sample. This rearrangement joins TRBV5-1 to TRBJ2-1; D could derive from TRBD1 or TRBD2 (5 bases each). The CDR3 has 16 residues. The germline V and J ends were trimmed by 0 bases and 6 bases, with 16 bases remaining between them. Germline CDR1 and CDR2: SGHRS and YFSETQ. CDR3: CASSLGGVGIANEQFF. The CDR3 DNA sequence: TGCGCCAGCAGCTTGGGAGGGGTCGGGATTGCCAATGAGCAGTTCTTC.

The V call is TRBV6-1, the J call TRBJ2-3; 10 bases match TRBD2. Germline V gives CDR1 MNHNS, CDR2 SASEGT. The ends lost 8 bases at V and 3 bases at J; junction bases unmatched: 8. The CDR3 has 15 residues. The CDR3 here is CASLVLAGSTDTQYF. CDR3 DNA: TGTGCCAGCTTGGTACTAGCGGGGAGTACAGATACGCAGTATTTT.

This rearrangement joins TRBV5-1 to TRBJ2-1; TRBD2 aligns across 8 bases. Losses at the gene ends were 4 bases for V and 2 bases for J; bases not matched to a gene: 11. This CDR3 is 17 amino acids long. Germline V lookup: CDR1 SGHRS, CDR2 YFSETQ. CDR3 nucleotides: TGCGCCAGCAGCAGGGGAATAGCGGGACCGACCTACAATGAGCAGTTCTTC. Protein sequence: CASSRGIAGPTYNEQFF. The variable domain in full, with the rest retrieved from reference TRBV5-1 and TRBJ2-1, is KAGVTQTPRYLIKTRGQQVTLSCSPISGHRSVSWYQQTPGQGLQFLFEYFSETQRNKGNFPGRFSGRQFSNSRSEMNVSTLELGDSALYLCASSRGIAGPTYNEQFFGPGTRLTVL.

The chain joins TRBV28 to TRBJ2-7; a possible D gene is TRBD2 (5 bases). Looked up from germline, CDR1 is MDHEN and CDR2 is SYDVKM. The ends were cut back, 1 base at V and 4 bases at J, with 14 bases in the middle. This CDR3 has 15 residues. CDR3: CASSLLSGLVYEQYF. CDR3 coding DNA: TGTGCCAGCAGTTTATTGTCGGGGTTGGTATACGAGCAGTACTTC. Filled out from reference TRBV28 and TRBJ2-7, the complete variable domain reads DVKVTQSSRYLVKRTGEKVFLECVQDMDHENMFWYRQDPGLGLRLIYFSYDVKMKEKGDIPEGYSVSREKKERFSLILESASTNQTSMYLCASSLLSGLVYEQYFGPGTRLTVT.

The chain combines TRBV11-2 with TRBJ2-5; no clear D gene. Germline-derived CDR1 and CDR2 are SGHAT and FQNNGV. V dropped 2 bases and J dropped 6 bases, with 10 bases sitting between them. CDR3 length: 13 residues. This CDR3 is CASSLPHDKTQYF. The CDR3 DNA reads TGTGCCAGCAGCTTACCTCACGATAAGACCCAGTACTTC.

This rearrangement joins TRBV9 to TRBJ2-2; D remains unclear. Germline CDR1 reads SGDLS; CDR2 reads YYNGEE. The CDR3 is 13 amino acids. V lost 3 bases to trimming and J lost 6 bases, with 9 bases between them. CDR3 residues: CASSALVAGELFF. The CDR3 DNA reads as TGTGCCAGCAGCGCCCTAGTGGCCGGGGAGCTGTTTTTT.

The chain combines TRBV23-1 with TRBJ2-2; unclear D gene. TRBV23-1 is filed as an ORF, its function uncertain. The CDR3 contains 14 residues. V lost 7 bases and J 11 bases, leaving 20 bases between the germline ends. The CDR3 region is CASIVLIWPLELFF. DNA of the CDR3: TGCGCCAGCATAGTATTGATCTGGCCGCTTGAGCTGTTTTTT.

The rearrangement uses TRBV14 and TRBJ1-3; unclear D gene. Germline-derived CDR1 and CDR2 are SGHDN and FVKESK. CDR3 length: 15 amino acids. V was clipped by 0 bases and J by 4 bases, with 10 bases between them. As DNA, the CDR3 is TGTGCCAGCAGCCAAGACGGTGGGATCGGAAACACCATATATTTT. This sequence encodes CASSQDGGIGNTIYF.

The J gene is TRBJ2-2, the V gene TRBV18, with D uncertain. This CDR3 region has 16 residues. V lost 3 bases and J 3 bases, leaving 14 bases between the germline ends. The germline V gene encodes CDR1 KGHSH and CDR2 LQKENI. The CDR3 bases are TGTGCCAGCTCACCGTTCGGTAGCTCGTACACCGGGGAGCTGTTTTTT. This sequence encodes CASSPFGSSYTGELFF.

The chain has TRBV6-6 and TRBJ1-2; no clear D. The CDR3 runs 12 residues. V shed 4 bases and J shed 4 bases, with 7 bases lying between them. CDR1 is MNHNY, CDR2 SVGAGI, per germline (reference sequence). CDR3 DNA: TGTGCCAGCAGTTTCGACGCCTATGGCTACACCTTC. Amino acids: CASSFDAYGYTF.

V gene TRBV5-4 combines with J gene TRBJ2-5, with 12 positions matching TRBD2. The germline gives CDR1 SGHNT, CDR2 YYREEE (reference sequence). With V trimmed by 2 bases and J by 4 bases, 6 bases remained unmatched. CDR3 length: 16 amino acids. The CDR3 sequence: CASSFRLAGVGETQYF. DNA of the CDR3: TGTGCCAGCAGCTTCCGACTAGCGGGAGTTGGAGAGACCCAGTACTTC.

The rearrangement joins TRBV19 to TRBJ1-2; D might be TRBD1 (5 bases). CDR3 size: 16 residues. Germline-derived CDR1 and CDR2 are LNHDA and SQIVND (reference sequence). Trimming stripped 10 bases from V and 2 bases from J, with 23 bases between. This CDR3 reads CATRGLLTGLNYGYTF. CDR3 DNA: TGTGCCACTAGAGGCCTCCTGACGGGACTAAACTATGGCTACACCTTC.

This chain uses TRBV5-1 with TRBJ2-3, with D possibly being TRBD1 or TRBD2 (5 bases each). Germline CDR1 and CDR2: SGHRS and YFSETQ. V was cut by 4 bases and J by 0 bases, with 18 bases left in between. The CDR3 is made up of 17 amino acids. CDR3 loop: CASSTGATATSTDTQYF. The CDR3 nucleotides are TGCGCCAGCAGCACCGGGGCGACAGCCACTAGCACAGATACGCAGTATTTT.

The rearrangement joins TRBV6-6 to TRBJ2-7, with D tentatively TRBD2 (5 bases). Germline CDR1 and CDR2: MNHNY and SVGAGI (reference sequence). The CDR3 runs 14 residues. The V end was cut by 4 bases, the J end by 7 bases, with 17 bases between. The chain's CDR3 is CASSSSGVLEEQYF. Written as DNA, the CDR3 is TGTGCCAGCAGTTCCTCCGGGGTTCTCGAGGAGCAGTACTTC.

The chain has TRBV21-1 and TRBJ1-1. TRBV21-1 is a listed pseudogene. The CDR3 spans 15 residues. The CDR3 loop is CASSTEGQPDTEAFF. The CDR3 nucleotides are TGTGCCAGCAGCACTGAGGGGCAGCCCGACACTGAAGCTTTCTTT.

The chain uses TRBV7-2 and TRBJ1-6; D not certain. The CDR3 loop spans 16 amino acids. V was shortened by 5 bases and J by 3 bases, with 14 bases between the two germline ends. CDR1 is SGHTA, CDR2 FQGNSA, per germline. CDR3 sequence (DNA): TGTGCCAGCAGCCCGATGCCGGCGCACTATAATTCACCCCTCCACTTT. Its translation: CASSPMPAHYNSPLHF.

The chain combines TRBV2 with TRBJ2-3; D may be TRBD2 (5 bases). This CDR3 spans 11 amino acids. CDR1 and CDR2 (germline): SNHLY, FYNNEI. The V gene lost 6 bases and the J gene lost 8 bases, with 9 bases spanning the gap. CDR3 loop: CASRRESTQYF. The CDR3 coding sequence is TGTGCCAGCAGGAGGGAGAGTACGCAGTATTTT.